This entry concerns a single T cell receptor beta chain. The data are from a study of cytomegalovirus exposure and HLA in healthy donors. J was trimmed by 5 bases and V by 0 bases; bases with no gene match: 10. This CDR3 is built from 16 residues. CDR1 and CDR2 (germline): SGDLS, YYNGEE. It was with 60 Vbeta and 13 Jbeta primers that the PCR ran. Using immunoSEQ multiplex PCR, the repertoire was profiled, and TCRdb retains in-frame clones only, with some absent. Of about 150,000 clones detected, roughly 74% appear once; the ten largest clones hold about 3%. V usage is TRBV9 and J usage is TRBJ2-5, with 7 bases lining up with TRBD1. Sample: PBMCs. The TCR sequence derives from a man aged 18 to 29 in good health and CMV-seronegative. The CDR3 region has the DNA TGTGCCAGCAGCGTAGGGGACAGTAGTCCTCTCGAGACCCAGTACTTC. Protein sequence: CASSVGDSSPLETQYF. The entire variable domain, with the rest obtained from reference TRBV9 and TRBJ2-5, is as follows: DSGVTQTPKHLITATGQRVTLRCSPRSGDLSVYWYQQSLDQGLQFLIQYYNGEERAKGNILERFSAQQFPDLHSELNLSSLELGDSALYFCASSVGDSSPLETQYFGPGTRLLVL.